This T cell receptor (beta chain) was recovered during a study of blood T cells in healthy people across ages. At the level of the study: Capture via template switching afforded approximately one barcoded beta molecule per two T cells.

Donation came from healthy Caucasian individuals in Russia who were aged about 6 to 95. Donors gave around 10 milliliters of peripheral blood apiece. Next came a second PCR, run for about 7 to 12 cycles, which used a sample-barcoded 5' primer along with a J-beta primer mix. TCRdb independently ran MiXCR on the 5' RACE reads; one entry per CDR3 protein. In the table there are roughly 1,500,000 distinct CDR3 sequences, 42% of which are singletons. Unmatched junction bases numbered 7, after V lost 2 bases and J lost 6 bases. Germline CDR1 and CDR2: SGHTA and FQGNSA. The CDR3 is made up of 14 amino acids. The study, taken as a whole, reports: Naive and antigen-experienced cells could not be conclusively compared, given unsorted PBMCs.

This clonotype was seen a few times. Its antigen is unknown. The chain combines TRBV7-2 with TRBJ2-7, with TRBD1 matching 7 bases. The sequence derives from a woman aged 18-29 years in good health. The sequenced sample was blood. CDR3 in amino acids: CASSLTGTATEQYF. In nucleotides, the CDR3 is TGTGCCAGCAGCTTAACCGGGACAGCCACCGAGCAGTACTTC.